This T cell receptor beta chain is drawn from a study of blood T cell repertoires in COVID-19. Participant reports of clinical history set cohort assignment. A COVID-19 case had been met by exposed participants during the 2 weeks before study entry. In its sample, this clone was seen once. CDR1 is MRHNA, CDR2 SNTAGT, per germline. CDR3 size: 13 residues. V gave up 0 bases and J gave up 8 bases; unmatched junction bases: 3. Per the original data handling: Researchers report that nucleated cell counts were estimated from reference gene primer amplification. This table comes from immunoSEQ multiplex PCR, and its TCRdb copy is limited to in-frame clones, with some not included. The V and J calls and the clone size are those of that table, but D and trimming were determined from the DNA. The sample holds 400,000 to 500,000 clones, roughly 90% seen once.

This clonotype was sampled from a woman under 30 who had been exposed to COVID-19. The gene calls are TRBV6-4 and TRBJ2-7; 8 nucleotides match TRBD2. Sample: PBMCs or T cells enriched from blood (not recorded which). This CDR3 is CASSDSRTSKQYF. The CDR3 bases are TGTGCCAGCAGTGACTCGAGGACTAGCAAGCAGTACTTC.